Following are 22 T cell receptor beta chains from one sample sequenced in a study of T cell repertoires in cytomegalovirus infection. Each CDR3 protein is one row after TCRdb ran MiXCR on the reads. Of about 300,000 distinct CDR3 sequences in the sample, around 9.1% were seen once. The specimen was PBMCs. Receptors were obtained from a human donor in good health (CMV status not recorded). Some clones in this sample may be carry-over from other donors' samples.

This clonotype has a handful of counts. The gene calls are TRBV3-1 and TRBJ2-3; the match to TRBD2 covers 9 bases. Trimming at V came to 6 bases and at J to 5 bases, leaving 6 bases not matched to a gene. This CDR3 has 14 amino acids. Looked up from germline, CDR1 is LGHDT and CDR2 is YNNKEL (reference sequence). CDR3 in DNA: TGTGCCAGCAGATCCCTAGCGGGGATAGATACGCAGTATTTT. Its translation: CASRSLAGIDTQYF.

This clonotype was recorded many times. The rearrangement joins TRBV7-6 to TRBJ1-3; TRBD1 might be the D (5 bases). The CDR3 is 16 amino acids. Germline CDR1 and CDR2: SGHVS and FNYEAQ. V lost 4 bases to trimming and J lost 0 bases, with 13 bases between them. In DNA, the CDR3 is TGTGCCAGCAGCTCCGGGACCGCAAACTCTGGAAACACCATATATTTT. It yields the protein CASSSGTANSGNTIYF.

This clonotype was seen ten or more times. This chain joins TRBV6-1 and TRBJ1-1; D is ambiguous. CDR1 is MNHNS and CDR2 is SASEGT in the germline V gene. This CDR3 spans 12 amino acids. V dropped 8 bases and J dropped 3 bases, with 10 bases sitting between them. This CDR3 is CASGEGYTEAFF. In nucleotides, the CDR3 is TGTGCCAGCGGGGAAGGGTACACTGAAGCTTTCTTT.

This clonotype was recorded at least ten times. V is TRBV4-1 and J is TRBJ2-2; weak D call: TRBD2 (6 bases). The length of the CDR3 is 16 residues. The V and J ends lost 1 base and 4 bases respectively, with 13 bases between them. Germline V gene sequence: CDR1 MGHRA, CDR2 YSYEKL. CDR3 nucleotides: TGCGCCAGCAGCCAAGCTCGCGGGGCGTCCACCGGGGAGCTGTTTTTT. Its protein product is CASSQARGASTGELFF.

Ten or more counts support this clonotype. The V gene is TRBV7-2, the J gene TRBJ2-1; D possibly corresponds to TRBD2 (5 bases). The CDR3 is made up of 16 amino acids. Looked up from germline, CDR1 is SGHTA and CDR2 is FQGNSA. V was clipped by 4 bases and J by 10 bases, with 23 bases between them. CDR3 region: CASSSTTRLAIGEQFF. The CDR3 region has the DNA TGTGCCAGCAGCTCCACAACTAGGCTAGCAATTGGCGAGCAGTTCTTC.

The gene calls are TRBV5-1 and TRBJ2-1, with a tentative D call TRBD2 (6 bases). The CDR3 sequence is 16 residues long. V lost 0 bases to trimming and J lost 2 bases, with 12 bases between them. The V gene's germline CDR1 is SGHRS and CDR2 YFSETQ. The CDR3 region is CASSLVAGTPYNEQFF. CDR3 sequence (DNA): TGCGCCAGCAGCTTGGTGGCGGGGACGCCCTACAATGAGCAGTTCTTC.

This clonotype was seen many times. This chain joins TRBV20-1 and TRBJ2-7; tentatively, D is TRBD1 (6 bases). The CDR3 loop spans 13 amino acids. The ends were cut back, 4 bases at V and 5 bases at J, with 15 bases in the middle. Germline V gene sequence: CDR1 DFQATT, CDR2 SNEGSKA (reference sequence). CDR3 nucleotides: TGCAGTGCTACCAGGGGAAGGTCCAACGAGCAGTACGTC. It yields the protein CSATRGRSNEQYV.

This clonotype was observed at least ten times. This chain connects TRBV4-1 to TRBJ1-6; D unresolved. CDR3 size: 14 residues. Germline CDR1 and CDR2: MGHRA and YSYEKL. V was pared by 1 base and J by 4 bases, with 5 bases between. DNA of the CDR3: TGCGCCAGCAGCCAAGGAGCATATAATTCACCCCTCCACTTT. Amino acid sequence: CASSQGAYNSPLHF.

The table lists this clonotype with many counts. The rearrangement joins TRBV7-2 to TRBJ2-7, with 8 bases identical to TRBD1. The CDR3 covers 15 residues. The J segment lost 2 bases and the V segment lost 3 bases, leaving 6 bases of the junction unmatched. Germline V gene lookup returns CDR1 SGHTA and CDR2 FQGNSA. The CDR3 DNA is TGTGCCAGCAGCTTGCCCGGACAGGGAGCCTACGAGCAGTACTTC. Translated, it gives CASSLPGQGAYEQYF. The full variable domain, its missing parts supplied by reference TRBV7-2 and TRBJ2-7, is GAGVSQSPSNKVTEKGKDVELRCDPISGHTALYWYRQSLGQGLEFLIYFQGNSAPDKSGLPSDRFSAERTGGSVSTLTIQRTQQEDSAVYLCASSLPGQGAYEQYFGPGTRLTVT.

This clonotype was seen ten or more times. This chain uses TRBV4-1 with TRBJ2-1; TRBD1 is a possible D gene (5 bases). Germline loops: CDR1 MGHRA, CDR2 YSYEKL. The CDR3 covers 15 residues. V was cut by 6 bases and J by 5 bases, with 17 bases left in between. The CDR3 coding sequence is TGCGCCAGCAGTTCAACCAAGGGGAAAAACAATGAGCAGTTCTTC. This encodes CASSSTKGKNNEQFF.

This rearrangement joins TRBV27 to TRBJ1-1; no firm D call. Germline CDR1 is MNHEY and CDR2 is SMNVEV (reference sequence). This CDR3 spans 14 amino acids. The V end lost 7 bases, the J end lost 4 bases, and 16 bases lay between the germline ends. In nucleotides, the CDR3 is TGTGCCAGCACCAGCTTCCCGGTCGGCACTGAAGCTTTCTTT. Translation: CASTSFPVGTEAFF.

In its sample, this clonotype was seen many times. The CDR3 coding sequence is TGTGCCAGCACCCTTTCTGAGGGCAGCGAGCAGTACTTC. Translated, it gives CASTLSEGSEQYF. This chain links TRBV12-3 or TRBV12-4 with TRBJ2-7; a possible D gene is TRBD2 (5 bases). Trimming took 7 bases from V and 6 from J, leaving 16 bases between them. The CDR3 sequence is 13 residues long.

V usage is TRBV20-1 and J usage is TRBJ1-2; D remains unclear. The ends were cut back, 7 bases at V and 4 bases at J, with 16 bases in the middle. The CDR3 consists of 13 residues. Germline V lookup: CDR1 DFQATT, CDR2 SNEGSKA (reference sequence). The CDR3 DNA is TGCAGTGTAGTCCAGGTTACTTCCTATGGCTACACCTTC. It specifies CSVVQVTSYGYTF.

About this clonotype itself: A read error is possible here, since a much larger clone lies one base away. The V and J genes are TRBV5-1 and TRBJ2-1; tentative D call: TRBD2 (6 bases). Germline CDR1 SGHRS, CDR2 YFSETQ. CDR3 length equals 15 residues. V dropped 2 bases and J dropped 8 bases, with 17 bases sitting between them. In DNA, the CDR3 is TGCGCCAGCAGCTTTGGGACTGGCGGGCGCGATGAGCAGTTCTTC. The encoded protein is CASSFGTGGRDEQFF.

V usage is TRBV28 and J usage is TRBJ1-5, with a possible D match to TRBD1 (5 bases). The V end lost 5 bases, the J end lost 7 bases, and 24 bases lay between the germline ends. Germline CDR1 is MDHEN and CDR2 is SYDVKM. The CDR3 extends over 17 amino acids. CDR3 DNA: TGTGCCAGCAGTACCCCCAGAGTCGTCAGGGCGGACCAGCCCCAGCATTTT. It is translated as CASSTPRVVRADQPQHF.

The V and J genes are TRBV6-6 and TRBJ2-3, with 7 bases matching TRBD1. The germline CDR1 and CDR2 sequences are MNHNY and SVGAGI (reference sequence). The CDR3 runs to 16 residues. V lost 6 bases to trimming and J lost 5 bases; unmatched junction nucleotides: 14. The CDR3 nucleotides read TGTGCCAGCAGGGGGCTGGGACAGAATGGGGGAGATACGCAGTATTTT. Protein sequence: CASRGLGQNGGDTQYF.

This clonotype occurred a few times. The CDR3 loop is CASSQGAINQPQHF. CDR3 nucleotides: TGTGCCAGCAGCCAAGGGGCGATCAATCAGCCCCAGCATTTT. The chain combines TRBV3-1 with TRBJ1-5; unclear D gene. The CDR3 is 14 amino acids. V was trimmed by 1 base and J by 3 bases, leaving 7 bases between them. CDR1 LGHDT and CDR2 YNNKEL come from the germline V gene (reference sequence).

This clonotype was observed at least ten times. The J gene is TRBJ1-1, the V gene TRBV14; 8 positions agree with TRBD1. V lost 4 bases, J lost 0 bases, and 7 bases stayed unmatched. The CDR3 runs 16 residues. Germline CDR1 is SGHDN and CDR2 is FVKESK. This chain's CDR3 is CASSRASGGLNTEAFF. CDR3 DNA sequence: TGTGCCAGCAGCCGGGCATCAGGGGGCCTGAACACTGAAGCTTTCTTT.

Notes on this clonotype: With a much larger clone just one base away, this may be a read error. The J gene is TRBJ2-3, the V gene TRBV4-1; 10 bases line up with TRBD2. The CDR3 is 15 residues long. The germline gives CDR1 MGHRA, CDR2 YSYEKL. CDR3 DNA sequence: TGCGCCAGCAGCCAAGAGGGGACTAGCGCAGATGCGCAGTATTTT. Protein sequence: CASSQEGTSADAQYF.

In DNA, the CDR3 is TGCAGTGCTAGAGGACTCGAACTCCAAGAGACCCAGTACTTC. This sequence encodes CSARGLELQETQYF. The V gene is TRBV20-1, the J gene TRBJ2-5, with D unresolved. Trimming removed 1 base at V and 1 base at J, with 10 bases between. Germline lookup yields CDR1 DFQATT and CDR2 SNEGSKA (reference sequence). This CDR3 has 14 residues.

This clonotype was picked up a small number of times. The chain uses TRBV15 and TRBJ1-1, with 7 positions matching TRBD1. This CDR3 comprises 16 residues. The V and J ends lost 5 bases and 7 bases, in that order; junction bases with no gene match: 16. Looked up from germline, CDR1 is LNHNV and CDR2 is YYDKDF (reference sequence). CDR3 nucleotide sequence: TGTGCCACCAGCGTGATCGGGACAGCGAAACTCGTTGAAGCTTTCTTT. Translating it yields CATSVIGTAKLVEAFF. Full variable domain (missing parts from reference TRBV15 and TRBJ1-1): DAMVIQNPRYQVTQFGKPVTLSCSQTLNHNVMYWYQQKSSQAPKLLFHYYDKDFNNEADTPDNFQSRRPNTSFCFLDIRSPGLGDTAMYLCATSVIGTAKLVEAFFGQGTRLTVV.

This clonotype was seen ten or more times. The chain employs TRBV12-3 or TRBV12-4 and TRBJ2-2; D gene unclear. The CDR3 contains 11 residues. Trimming removed 10 bases from V and 4 bases from J, with 7 bases in between. CDR3 loop: CATSFTGELFF. CDR3 nucleotides: TGTGCCACCTCTTTCACCGGGGAGCTGTTTTTT.